This passage covers 29 T cell receptor beta chains from one sample sequenced in a study of blood T cell repertoires in COVID-19. TCRdb's table, derived via immunoSEQ multiplex PCR, lists solely in-frame clones and lacks some. The sample has about 230,000 clones, roughly 80% seen once. Sequences were obtained from peripheral blood. The receptors originated from a woman in her 70s with active or convalescent COVID-19.

The chain employs TRBV6-5 and TRBJ1-5, with D unresolved. Germline CDR1 reads MNHEY; CDR2 reads SVGAGI. V was shortened by 3 bases and J by 0 bases, with 12 bases between the two germline ends. The CDR3 sequence is 16 residues long. The CDR3 sequence: CASSYSLAYSNQPQHF. CDR3 nucleotides: TGTGCCAGCAGTTATTCTCTAGCCTATAGCAATCAGCCCCAGCATTTT.

The DNA for the CDR3 is TGTGCCAGCAGTCGACTAGTCGATGGCTCCTACAATGAGCAGTTCTTC. Its translation: CASSRLVDGSYNEQFF. The V gene is TRBV27, the J gene TRBJ2-1; D might be TRBD2 (6 bases). Germline CDR1 is MNHEY and CDR2 is SMNVEV (reference sequence). Trimming removed 5 bases at V and 0 bases at J, with 14 bases between. This CDR3 contains 16 residues.

In its sample, this clone was seen a few times. This chain uses TRBV6-5 with TRBJ2-1, with TRBD1 matching 7 bases. Looked up from germline, CDR1 is MNHEY and CDR2 is SVGAGI. The CDR3 runs to 13 residues. The junction had 8 bases not matched to a gene; V was cut back by 6 bases and J by 9 bases. The CDR3 reads CASRLLGGSEQFF. The DNA of the CDR3 is TGTGCCAGCAGACTTCTAGGGGGCAGTGAGCAGTTCTTC.

The chain recombines TRBV29-1 with TRBJ2-5; 8 positions agree with TRBD2. The ends lost 4 bases at V and 4 bases at J; junction bases unmatched: 5. The CDR3 runs 13 residues. CDR1 and CDR2 (germline): SQVTM, ANQGSEA. The CDR3 region has the DNA TGCAGCGTTGCTCAGGCGGGAGGAGAGACCCAGTACTTC. As protein: CSVAQAGGETQYF.

CDR3 DNA sequence: TGTGCCAGCAGCCGAAGCCAGAGGAGCAATCAGCCCCAGCATTTT. Translating gives CASSRSQRSNQPQHF. The genes are TRBV6-2 or TRBV6-3 and TRBJ1-5; D ambiguous. CDR3 length: 15 amino acids. V was pared by 6 bases and J by 1 base, with 13 bases between. CDR1 and CDR2 (germline): MNHEY, SVGEGT.

The chain couples TRBV7-9 to TRBJ2-7, with TRBD1 as a possible D gene (6 bases). Deletions cut 8 bases from V and 1 base from J, with 15 bases between. The CDR3 length is 14 residues. CDR1 is SEHNR and CDR2 is FQNEAQ in the germline V gene (reference sequence). The CDR3, as DNA: TGTGCCAGCTGCCTGTGGGACATTTCCTACGAGCAGTACTTC. This encodes CASCLWDISYEQYF.

This chain links TRBV5-8 with TRBJ2-3; the match to TRBD2 covers 11 bases. The CDR3 is made up of 16 amino acids. The germline CDR1 and CDR2 sequences are SGHTS and YDEGEE. V lost 2 bases, J lost 4 bases, and 6 bases stayed unmatched. CDR3 sequence: CASSLRLAGFADTQYF. The CDR3 DNA follows: TGTGCCAGCAGCTTAAGACTAGCGGGGTTCGCAGATACGCAGTATTTT.

The chain is built from TRBV9 and TRBJ1-1; D remains ambiguous. This CDR3 is built from 15 residues. Germline assignment: CDR1 SGDLS and CDR2 YYNGEE. V lost 3 bases and J lost 8, with 20 bases in between. CDR3 coding DNA: TGTGCCAGCAGCGAACCACCCCTGGGGAGTACAGAAGCTTTCTTT. Encoded protein: CASSEPPLGSTEAFF.

This clone was counted between two and nine times. The chain combines TRBV30 with TRBJ2-3; D remains ambiguous. The V gene's germline CDR1 is GTSNPN and CDR2 SVGIG (reference sequence). The CDR3 sequence is 12 residues long. V was pared by 8 bases and J by 1 base, with 10 bases between. Here the CDR3 reads CAQNAGTDTQYF. CDR3 bases: TGTGCCCAGAACGCAGGCACAGATACGCAGTATTTT. The full variable domain, with the rest looked up from reference TRBV30 and TRBJ2-3, is SQTIHQWPATLVQPVGSPLSLECTVEGTSNPNLYWYRQAAGRGLQLLFYSVGIGQISSEVPQNLSASRPQDRQFILSSKKLLLSDSGFYLCAQNAGTDTQYFGPGTRLTVL.

This chain joins TRBV15 and TRBJ2-2, with 8 positions matching TRBD1. This CDR3 contains 16 residues. The V and J ends lost 3 bases and 5 bases, in that order; junction bases with no gene match: 8. Per the germline V gene, CDR1 is LNHNV and CDR2 is YYDKDF (reference sequence). This CDR3 reads CATSRAGQGRTGELFF. The CDR3 DNA reads TGTGCCACCAGCAGGGCAGGACAGGGCCGAACCGGGGAGCTGTTTTTT.

The V and J genes are TRBV10-1 and TRBJ2-3; D unresolved. CDR1 and CDR2 (germline): WNHNN, SYGVQD (reference sequence). The CDR3 consists of 15 residues. Trimming shortened V by 4 bases and J by 0 bases, and 11 bases separated the two germline ends. The CDR3, as DNA: TGCGCCAGCAGTGCAGGCGTTAGTAGCACAGATACGCAGTATTTT. Its protein is CASSAGVSSTDTQYF.

CDR3 in amino acids: CASSWGQPNTEAFF. CDR3 in DNA: TGCGCCAGCAGTTGGGGACAGCCTAACACTGAAGCTTTCTTT. This rearrangement joins TRBV5-1 to TRBJ1-1; 7 bases fit TRBD1. In germline, CDR1 is SGHRS, CDR2 YFSETQ. V lost 5 bases and J lost 2; bases outside the gene matches: 6. The CDR3 is 14 amino acids. Complete variable domain (other parts from reference TRBV5-1 and TRBJ1-1): KAGVTQTPRYLIKTRGQQVTLSCSPISGHRSVSWYQQTPGQGLQFLFEYFSETQRNKGNFPGRFSGRQFSNSRSEMNVSTLELGDSALYLCASSWGQPNTEAFFGQGTRLTVV.

The chain links TRBV7-6 to TRBJ1-1, with 9 bases identical to TRBD1. The V gene end was trimmed by 4 bases and the J gene end by 5 bases; junction bases not matched to a gene: 5. This CDR3 contains 14 residues. The germline V gene encodes CDR1 SGHVS and CDR2 FNYEAQ. CDR3 residues: CASSSDRGATEAFF. CDR3 in DNA: TGTGCCAGCAGCTCGGACAGGGGCGCTACTGAAGCTTTCTTT.

This chain links TRBV1 with TRBJ2-3; the table's TRBD2 call for D was not verified on the DNA. TRBV1 is a pseudogene. This CDR3 contains 17 residues. CDR3 loop: CTSRHTRSGTSTDTQYF. CDR3 coding DNA: TGCACCAGCAGACACACCCGTAGCGGGACCAGCACAGATACGCAGTATTTT.

The V call is TRBV7-9, the J call TRBJ2-2; 11 bases line up with TRBD2. There are 17 residues in the CDR3. V was clipped by 1 base and J by 4 bases; unmatched bases: 5. Looked up from germline, CDR1 is SEHNR and CDR2 is FQNEAQ (reference sequence). CDR3 DNA sequence: TGTGCCAGCAGCTTAGTAGCGGGAGGGTTCGTCACCGGGGAGCTGTTTTTT. Protein product: CASSLVAGGFVTGELFF.

This chain joins TRBV6-1 and TRBJ1-6; 7 bases line up with TRBD1. Germline CDR1 is MNHNS and CDR2 is SASEGT. V lost 3 bases and J lost 7; bases outside the gene matches: 3. The CDR3 contains 14 residues. CDR3 sequence reads: CASSDRGSNSPLHF. For the CDR3, the DNA is TGTGCCAGCAGTGACAGGGGGTCAAATTCACCCCTCCACTTT.

The gene calls are TRBV19 and TRBJ1-1, with D uncertain. Trimming stripped 7 bases from V and 4 bases from J, with 13 bases between. The length of the CDR3 is 13 residues. Germline CDR1 LNHDA, CDR2 SQIVND (reference sequence). The DNA of the CDR3 is TGTGCCAGTACCTTAACGAGGGCCACTGAAGCTTTCTTT. Encoded protein: CASTLTRATEAFF. The full variable domain, with the rest looked up from reference TRBV19 and TRBJ1-1, is DGGITQSPKYLFRKEGQNVTLSCEQNLNHDAMYWYRQDPGQGLRLIYYSQIVNDFQKGDIAEGYSVSREKKESFPLTVTSAQKNPTAFYLCASTLTRATEAFFGQGTRLTVV.

The V gene is TRBV18, the J gene TRBJ2-2; D call uncertain. Between the trimmed V and J ends, which lost 5 bases and 7 bases, there was a span of 8 bases. The CDR3 totals 12 residues. Germline CDR1 and CDR2: KGHSH and LQKENI. CDR3 in amino acids: CASSGLNGELFF. For the CDR3, the DNA is TGTGCCAGCTCAGGGCTGAACGGGGAGCTGTTTTTT.

The rearrangement links TRBV15 to TRBJ2-3, with 9 bases fitting TRBD2. V lost 1 base, J lost 10 bases, and 9 bases stayed unmatched. Germline CDR1 reads LNHNV; CDR2 reads YYDKDF (reference sequence). The CDR3 is 15 residues long. CDR3 nucleotide sequence: TGTGCCACCAGCAGAGTTCGCGGGGGGGCCTCCGCGCAGTATTTT. Translated: CATSRVRGGASAQYF.

Note on this clone: Other DNA sequences within the sample encode an identical CDR3. The rearrangement uses TRBV24-1 and TRBJ1-5; no clear D gene. The V gene's germline CDR1 is KGHDR and CDR2 SFDVKD. This CDR3 has 12 amino acids. The V end lost 3 bases, the J end lost 5 bases, and 4 bases lay between the germline ends. This CDR3 is CATSDPDQPQHF. The DNA for the CDR3 is TGTGCCACCAGTGATCCGGATCAGCCCCAGCATTTT.

The chain couples TRBV5-1 to TRBJ2-7; D possibly corresponds to TRBD2 (7 bases). Looked up from germline, CDR1 is SGHRS and CDR2 is YFSETQ. This CDR3 region has 15 residues. The V and J ends lost 4 bases and 4 bases respectively, with 18 bases between them. The CDR3 DNA reads TGCGCCAGCAGCCTGGGGGCTAGCGGAGAGTACGAGCAGTACTTC. Translation: CASSLGASGEYEQYF.

J is TRBJ2-5 and V is TRBV4-1; a weak D match, TRBD2 (6 bases). This CDR3 region has 15 residues. Between the trimmed V and J ends, which lost 0 bases and 7 bases, there was a span of 15 bases. Looked up from germline, CDR1 is MGHRA and CDR2 is YSYEKL. CDR3 sequence: CASSQEAQGGLTQYF. The DNA of the CDR3 is TGCGCCAGCAGCCAAGAGGCCCAGGGAGGCTTGACCCAGTACTTC.

This chain connects TRBV27 to TRBJ1-4, with D possibly being TRBD1 (6 bases). V lost 5 bases and J 7 bases, leaving 20 bases between the germline ends. This CDR3 has 16 amino acids. The germline V gene has CDR1 MNHEY and CDR2 SMNVEV (reference sequence). The CDR3 is CASSTSYRASGEKLFF. For the CDR3, the DNA is TGTGCCAGCAGTACCTCTTACAGGGCTAGCGGTGAAAAACTGTTTTTT.

This clone has only a few counts. The chain employs TRBV6-5 and TRBJ2-2; D is unresolved. CDR3 size: 15 residues. The germline V gene has CDR1 MNHEY and CDR2 SVGAGI. V was pared by 8 bases and J by 5 bases, with 18 bases between. CDR3 DNA sequence: TGTGCCAGCGGTAAGACGTTCGAGGTGACCGGGGAGCTGTTTTTT. Translated: CASGKTFEVTGELFF.

A few counts support this clone. V is TRBV5-4 and J is TRBJ2-3; TRBD1 is a possible D gene (7 bases). The germline CDR1 and CDR2 sequences are SGHNT and YYREEE (reference sequence). CDR3 length: 17 residues. V gave up 2 bases and J gave up 3 bases, with 19 bases separating them. CDR3 protein: CASSLGQGGGKTDTQYF. In nucleotides, the CDR3 is TGTGCCAGCAGCTTAGGACAAGGAGGGGGCAAAACAGATACGCAGTATTTT.

The chain carries TRBV24-1 and TRBJ2-3; the D gene is possibly TRBD1 (6 bases). The CDR3 is made up of 14 amino acids. Germline CDR1 reads KGHDR; CDR2 reads SFDVKD. V was pared by 5 bases and J by 0 bases, with 8 bases between. In nucleotides, the CDR3 is TGTGCCACCAGTGGAGGGGGAAGCACAGATACGCAGTATTTT. Protein product: CATSGGGSTDTQYF.

The genes are TRBV7-9 and TRBJ2-5, with D possibly being TRBD1 (5 bases). Per the germline V gene, CDR1 is SEHNR and CDR2 is FQNEAQ (reference sequence). This CDR3 has 14 residues. V was cut by 3 bases and J by 2 bases, with 10 bases left in between. The CDR3 sequence: CASSFSAGQETQYF. The CDR3 DNA reads as TGTGCCAGCAGCTTTAGTGCAGGGCAAGAGACCCAGTACTTC. The complete variable domain, with remaining parts taken from reference TRBV7-9 and TRBJ2-5, reads DTGVSQNPRHKITKRGQNVTFRCDPISEHNRLYWYRQTLGQGPEFLTYFQNEAQLEKSRLLSDRFSAERPKGSFSTLEIQRTEQGDSAMYLCASSFSAGQETQYFGPGTRLLVL.

The chain employs TRBV7-6 and TRBJ2-5; no clear D. Germline CDR1 and CDR2: SGHVS and FNYEAQ. V dropped 1 base and J dropped 2 bases, with 11 bases sitting between them. This CDR3 spans 15 amino acids. The CDR3 nucleotides read TGTGCCAGCAGCTTAGGGTTTGCCGGTCAAGAGACCCAGTACTTC. This encodes CASSLGFAGQETQYF.

The chain has TRBV10-3 and TRBJ2-5, with TRBD2 matching 8 bases. Germline V gene data show CDR1 as ENHRY and CDR2 as SYGVKD. The CDR3 sequence is 17 residues long. Losses at the gene ends were 2 bases for V and 4 bases for J; bases not matched to a gene: 12. The CDR3 DNA sequence: TGTGCCATCAGTGAGGGCCTCGCGGGGGGCGGGAGAGAGACCCAGTACTTC. Its translation is CAISEGLAGGGRETQYF.